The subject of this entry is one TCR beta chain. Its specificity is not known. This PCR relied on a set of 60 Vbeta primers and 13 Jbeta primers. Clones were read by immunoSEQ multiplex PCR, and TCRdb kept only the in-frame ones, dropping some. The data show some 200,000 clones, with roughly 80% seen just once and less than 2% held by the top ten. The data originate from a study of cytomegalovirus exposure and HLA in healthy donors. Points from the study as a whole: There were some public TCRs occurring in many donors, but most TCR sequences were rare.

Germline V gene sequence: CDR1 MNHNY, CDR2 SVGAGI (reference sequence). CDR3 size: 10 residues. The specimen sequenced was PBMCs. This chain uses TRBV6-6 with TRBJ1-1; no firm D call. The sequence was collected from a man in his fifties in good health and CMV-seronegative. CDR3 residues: CATLSAEAFF. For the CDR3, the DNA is TGTGCGACTCTTTCGGCTGAAGCTTTCTTT.